The next 4 T cell receptor beta chains were all read from a single sample in a study of blood T cell repertoires in COVID-19. Clones were sequenced by immunoSEQ multiplex PCR, and TCRdb holds only the in-frame ones, with some missing. This table has more than 300,000 clones, 92% appearing once. Sequencing was done on a sample of PBMCs or T cells enriched from blood (not recorded which). Receptors were obtained from a woman between 25 and 40 years old who had recovered from COVID-19.

This rearrangement joins TRBV4-1 to TRBJ1-2; tentative D call: TRBD1 (6 bases). This CDR3 is built from 15 residues. Germline values: CDR1 MGHRA, CDR2 YSYEKL. The V end was cut by 1 base, the J end by 7 bases, with 16 bases between. The CDR3 DNA reads as TGCGCCAGCAGCCAAGCCGGCAGGGGAGTTCTTGGCTACACCTTC. Protein sequence: CASSQAGRGVLGYTF.

This chain joins TRBV28 and TRBJ1-2; D unclear. The V gene lost 3 bases and the J gene lost 6 bases, with 20 bases spanning the gap. This CDR3 is 16 amino acids long. Germline values: CDR1 MDHEN, CDR2 SYDVKM. The CDR3: CASSFPPPPILNGYTF. In DNA form, the CDR3 reads TGTGCCAGCAGTTTTCCCCCCCCACCTATCCTGAATGGCTACACCTTC.

This clone was recorded a few times. V gene TRBV5-4 combines with J gene TRBJ1-4; a weak D match, TRBD1 (5 bases). This CDR3 has 13 amino acids. Per the germline V gene, CDR1 is SGHNT and CDR2 is YYREEE (reference sequence). Trimming shortened V by 0 bases and J by 7 bases, and 7 bases separated the two germline ends. This CDR3 reads CASSLVGAEKLFF. For the CDR3, the DNA is TGTGCCAGCAGCTTGGTTGGGGCTGAAAAACTGTTTTTT.

The chain couples TRBV4-2 to TRBJ1-6, with TRBD1 identical over 10 bases. The junction had 5 bases not matched to a gene; V was cut back by 2 bases and J by 10 bases. CDR1 and CDR2 from the germline V gene are LGHNA and YNFKEQ. This CDR3 has 15 residues. CDR3 DNA sequence: TGTGCCAGCAGCCAAATAGACAGGGGGCCATCACCCCTCCACTTT. Translating it yields CASSQIDRGPSPLHF.